The 27 T cell receptor beta chains listed next were all sequenced from one sample in a study of blood T cell repertoires in COVID-19. Sequencing was performed with immunoSEQ multiplex PCR; in TCRdb, only in-frame clones are kept and a portion is missing. The table shows 150,000 to 200,000 clones, with 86% occurring only once. The sample comprised peripheral blood. Receptors originate from a man aged 65-85 years with acute or convalescent COVID-19.

The CDR3 loop is CASSVGSQTNIQYF. The CDR3 coding sequence is TGTGCCAGCAGCGTAGGGAGTCAGACAAACATTCAGTACTTC. The V gene is TRBV9, the J gene TRBJ2-4; D remains ambiguous. The CDR3 totals 14 residues. CDR1 and CDR2 from the germline V gene are SGDLS and YYNGEE. Trimming took off 0 bases at V and 6 bases at J, with 10 bases between the two ends.

This chain uses TRBV2 with TRBJ2-2; D is ambiguous. The CDR3 is made up of 16 amino acids. Deletions cut 3 bases from V and 0 bases from J, with 11 bases between. Germline lookup yields CDR1 SNHLY and CDR2 FYNNEI. The CDR3 DNA is TGTGCCAGCAGTGAGCTGGGCTTAGCGAACACCGGGGAGCTGTTTTTT. The encoded protein is CASSELGLANTGELFF. The whole variable domain, filled in from reference TRBV2 and TRBJ2-2, reads EPEVTQTPSHQVTQMGQEVILRCVPISNHLYFYWYRQILGQKVEFLVSFYNNEISEKSEIFDDQFSVERPDGSNFTLKIRSTKLEDSAMYFCASSELGLANTGELFFGEGSRLTVL.

V usage is TRBV4-2 and J usage is TRBJ2-2, with TRBD2 matching over 11 bases. This CDR3 is 15 amino acids long. Trimming removed 6 bases from V and 6 bases from J; junction bases left unmatched: 6. Germline lookup yields CDR1 LGHNA and CDR2 YNFKEQ. This CDR3 is CASSPLSGGAGELFF. In nucleotides, the CDR3 is TGTGCCAGCAGTCCCCTTAGCGGGGGGGCCGGGGAGCTGTTTTTT.

The rearrangement joins TRBV25-1 to TRBJ1-5; no reliable D call. Germline CDR1 MGHDK, CDR2 SYGVNS. V was pared by 0 bases and J by 4 bases, with 7 bases between. This CDR3 has 14 residues. The CDR3 DNA sequence: TGTGCCAGCAGTGAATATTCACAGAATCAGCCCCAGCATTTT. Translating it yields CASSEYSQNQPQHF.

The J gene is TRBJ1-4, the V gene TRBV18; D unclear. V lost 2 bases, J lost 0 bases, and 7 bases lay in between. Germline values: CDR1 KGHSH, CDR2 LQKENI. The CDR3 runs to 15 residues. CDR3 region: CASSPRRATNEKLFF. For the CDR3, the DNA is TGTGCCAGCTCACCAAGGCGGGCAACTAATGAAAAACTGTTTTTT.

The chain recombines TRBV10-3 with TRBJ1-1, with 11 bases that match TRBD1. CDR1 and CDR2 from the germline V gene are ENHRY and SYGVKD. V shed 6 bases, J shed 4 bases, and the junction held 4 bases outside the gene matches. The length of the CDR3 is 14 residues. In nucleotides, the CDR3 is TGTGCCATCAGCTCCGGGACAGGGGGCACTGAAGCTTTCTTT. As protein: CAISSGTGGTEAFF.

The V and J genes are TRBV5-1 and TRBJ2-1; 12 bases line up with TRBD2. The CDR3 is made up of 17 amino acids. V shed 2 bases, J shed 2 bases, and the junction held 5 bases outside the gene matches. Germline lookup yields CDR1 SGHRS and CDR2 YFSETQ. The chain's CDR3 is CASSFGLAGIAYNEQFF. Here the CDR3 DNA reads TGCGCCAGCAGCTTCGGACTAGCGGGGATTGCCTACAATGAGCAGTTCTTC.

This sequence joins TRBV12-3 or TRBV12-4 and TRBJ2-1; 8 bases fit TRBD2. V dropped 5 bases and J dropped 13; count of bases not matched to a gene: 4. The CDR3 length is 11 residues. The CDR3 reads CASSPGTRQFF. CDR3 in DNA: TGTGCCAGCAGTCCCGGGACTAGACAGTTCTTC.

The chain couples TRBV4-3 to TRBJ1-2; possible D gene TRBD1, 5 bases. Trimming pared 2 bases from V and 4 bases from J, leaving 17 bases between. Per the germline V gene, CDR1 is LGHNA and CDR2 is YSLEER. This CDR3 comprises 16 residues. This chain's CDR3 is CASSQFVQGSPYGYTF. CDR3 in DNA: TGCGCCAGCAGCCAATTCGTTCAGGGTTCCCCCTATGGCTACACCTTC.

This clone came up once. The rearrangement uses TRBV4-1 and TRBJ2-1, with D perhaps matching TRBD2 (7 bases). CDR1 and CDR2 from the germline V gene are MGHRA and YSYEKL. Trimming stripped 1 base from V and 1 base from J, with 11 bases between. The CDR3 loop spans 16 amino acids. The CDR3 reads CASSQGGGLSYNEQFF. DNA for the CDR3: TGCGCCAGCAGCCAAGGAGGGGGACTATCCTACAATGAGCAGTTCTTC.

The chain has TRBV7-2 and TRBJ2-1; weak D call: TRBD1 (5 bases). CDR3 size: 13 residues. The ends were cut back, 8 bases at V and 4 bases at J, with 12 bases in the middle. Germline assignment: CDR1 SGHTA and CDR2 FQGNSA. The CDR3 here is CASGVDSYNEQFF. The CDR3 bases are TGTGCCAGCGGGGTAGACAGTTACAATGAGCAGTTCTTC.

The chain uses TRBV2 and TRBJ2-7, with 13 nucleotides matching TRBD2. CDR3 length: 17 amino acids. Germline V gene lookup returns CDR1 SNHLY and CDR2 FYNNEI. The junction had 8 bases not matched to a gene; V was cut back by 3 bases and J by 3 bases. The chain's CDR3 is CASSDALAGGEFYEQYF. In nucleotides, the CDR3 is TGTGCCAGCAGTGATGCACTAGCGGGGGGGGAGTTCTACGAGCAGTACTTC.

The gene calls are TRBV19 and TRBJ1-2, with D perhaps TRBD1 (6 bases). The CDR3 sequence is 15 residues long. The V end was cut by 7 bases, the J end by 4 bases, with 19 bases between. Looked up from germline, CDR1 is LNHDA and CDR2 is SQIVND (reference sequence). Here the CDR3 DNA reads TGTGCCAGTACCCAGCGGGGGCAGGGAAGCTATGGCTACACCTTC. As protein: CASTQRGQGSYGYTF.

The gene calls are TRBV5-1 and TRBJ1-2, with 10 bases that match TRBD1. The CDR3 loop spans 15 amino acids. Per the germline V gene, CDR1 is SGHRS and CDR2 is YFSETQ. Trimming at V came to 2 bases and at J to 6 bases, leaving 7 bases not matched to a gene. This CDR3 reads CASSLGTGARDGYTF. In DNA form, the CDR3 reads TGCGCCAGCAGCTTAGGGACAGGGGCGCGCGATGGCTACACCTTC.

V and J are TRBV2 and TRBJ1-4; no clear D gene. The CDR3 contains 12 residues. From germline, CDR1 is SNHLY and CDR2 FYNNEI. Trimming cost V 5 bases and J 8 bases, with 9 bases left between them. The chain's CDR3 is CASSNEVEKLFF. In DNA, the CDR3 is TGTGCCAGCAGTAACGAGGTGGAAAAACTGTTTTTT.

The rearrangement joins TRBV27 to TRBJ2-7, with D possibly TRBD2 on 5 matching bases. CDR3 length: 12 amino acids. CDR1 MNHEY and CDR2 SMNVEV come from the germline V gene (reference sequence). V shed 5 bases and J shed 7 bases, with 12 bases lying between them. In DNA, the CDR3 is TGTGCCAGCAGTCGTGACTCGGGGGAGCAGTACTTC. Translated: CASSRDSGEQYF.

The rearrangement joins TRBV29-1 to TRBJ2-2; unclear D gene. Trimming left V 1 base short and J 4 bases short, with 7 bases between. The CDR3 extends over 13 amino acids. Per the germline V gene, CDR1 is SQVTM and CDR2 is ANQGSEA. The CDR3 nucleotides read TGCAGCGTTGAAGTTTCCCGCACCGGGGAGCTGTTTTTT. It yields the protein CSVEVSRTGELFF.

V gene TRBV7-8 combines with J gene TRBJ2-1, with unresolved D. V was pared by 7 bases and J by 0 bases, with 7 bases between. CDR1 SGHVS and CDR2 FQNEAQ come from the germline V gene. This CDR3 is built from 13 residues. Here the CDR3 reads CASTPSSYNEQFF. Written as DNA, the CDR3 is TGTGCCAGCACCCCCAGCTCCTACAATGAGCAGTTCTTC.

The chain employs TRBV5-1 and TRBJ1-6, with 7 positions matching TRBD1. Germline assignment: CDR1 SGHRS and CDR2 YFSETQ. CDR3 length equals 16 residues. The J segment lost 11 bases and the V segment lost 0 bases, leaving 11 bases of the junction unmatched. The CDR3 bases are TGCGCCAGCAGCTTGGGAGGGGGCGCAAGGAGGACACCCCTCCACTTT. Residues: CASSLGGGARRTPLHF.

The chain couples TRBV28 to TRBJ2-5; no definite D call. CDR3 length: 12 amino acids. From germline, CDR1 is MDHEN and CDR2 SYDVKM. V was shortened by 3 bases and J by 4 bases, with 6 bases between the two germline ends. The CDR3 DNA is TGTGCCAGCAGTTTCTTGGCAGAGACCCAGTACTTC. Residues: CASSFLAETQYF.

The chain couples TRBV13 to TRBJ2-3; D is perhaps TRBD1 (5 bases). The V end was cut by 5 bases, the J end by 2 bases, with 17 bases between. Germline V CDR1 and CDR2: PRHDT, FYEKMQ (reference sequence). This CDR3 is 16 amino acids long. The CDR3 protein is CASSPEFDRNTDTQYF. The CDR3 DNA reads TGTGCCAGCAGCCCTGAGTTTGACAGAAACACAGATACGCAGTATTTT.

The chain carries TRBV5-1 and TRBJ2-5; D is unresolved. The V gene lost 2 bases and the J gene lost 0 bases, with 11 bases spanning the gap. The V gene's germline CDR1 is SGHRS and CDR2 YFSETQ. The CDR3 loop spans 15 amino acids. The CDR3 reads CASSFGTLNQETQYF. The DNA of the CDR3 is TGCGCCAGCAGCTTTGGTACTCTGAACCAAGAGACCCAGTACTTC.

The chain carries TRBV28 and TRBJ2-5; 8 bases match TRBD1. The CDR3 has 18 residues. V gave up 2 bases and J gave up 2 bases; unmatched junction bases: 13. Looked up from germline, CDR1 is MDHEN and CDR2 is SYDVKM. CDR3 nucleotide sequence: TGTGCCAGCAGTTTAGGAAAACAGGGGGACCGTTTACAAGAGACCCAGTACTTC. This gives the protein CASSLGKQGDRLQETQYF.

On this clone itself: One end of the junction varies from germline; a read error may be responsible. The J gene is TRBJ2-7, the V gene TRBV7-7, with 8 bases aligning to TRBD2. Per the germline V gene, CDR1 is SSHAT and CDR2 is FNYEAQ (reference sequence). This CDR3 is 15 amino acids long. CDR3 nucleotides: TGTGCTAGCAGCTTATCCAGCGGGAGCTCCTACGAGCAGTACTTC. Residues: CASSLSSGSSYEQYF. The whole variable domain, remainder taken from reference TRBV7-7 and TRBJ2-7, is GAGVSQSPRYKVTKRGQDVTLRCDPISSHATLYWYQQALGQGPEFLTYFNYEAQPDKSGLPSDRFSAERPEGSISTLTIQRTEQRDSAMYRCASSLSSGSSYEQYFGPGTRLTVT.

The genes are TRBV5-6 and TRBJ2-6; D may be TRBD1 (5 bases). Trimming pared 5 bases from V and 4 bases from J, leaving 13 bases between. CDR1 is SGHDT, CDR2 YYEEEE, per germline. The CDR3 spans 15 residues. CDR3 residues: CASSPPPGGANVLTF. In DNA, the CDR3 is TGTGCCAGCAGTCCCCCTCCAGGGGGGGCCAACGTCCTGACTTTC.

The chain has TRBV5-8 and TRBJ2-7, with D possibly TRBD2 on 5 matching bases. V was trimmed by 4 bases and J by 5 bases, leaving 16 bases between them. The CDR3 runs 14 residues. Germline CDR1 and CDR2: SGHTS and YDEGEE. As DNA, the CDR3 is TGTGCCAGCAGCCCGAGGGTATCGGTTCACGAGCAGTACTTC. Translation gives CASSPRVSVHEQYF.

This clone was found once. The chain links TRBV6-1 to TRBJ1-5, with a possible D match to TRBD1 (5 bases). V was shortened by 5 bases and J by 4 bases, with 9 bases between the two germline ends. The germline CDR1 and CDR2 sequences are MNHNS and SASEGT. The CDR3 loop spans 13 amino acids. The CDR3 reads CASSPAGNQPQHF. DNA for the CDR3: TGTGCCAGCAGTCCTGCAGGGAATCAGCCCCAGCATTTT.